This T cell receptor (beta chain) was captured by sequencing in a study of T cell changes during pregnancy in multiple sclerosis. Germline values: CDR1 SGHAT, CDR2 FQNNGV. This CDR3 contains 13 residues. V was trimmed by 3 bases and J by 3 bases, leaving 9 bases between them. The method was immunoSEQ multiplex PCR; TCRdb's version includes in-frame clones alone and lacks a portion of them. This table has about 34,000 clones, 85% to 90% appearing once. The TCR comes from a female donor with multiple sclerosis, enrolled in a pregnancy study. The chain combines TRBV11-2 with TRBJ2-7, with TRBD1 as a possible D gene (6 bases). Sequenced material: CD8+ T cells from peripheral blood mononuclear cells, taken in the third trimester of pregnancy. The CDR3 coding sequence is TGTGCCAGCAGCTTTGCAGGGGACTACGAGCAGTACTTC. Residues: CASSFAGDYEQYF.